This T cell receptor beta chain was documented in a study of early T cells in non-severe SARS-CoV-2 infection. Study as a whole: Sequenced material consisted of bulk RNA (from unsorted whole blood), and chains were unpaired.

In its sample, this clonotype was seen a few times. As part of library construction, unique molecular identifiers were attached to individual cDNA molecules. From the 5' RACE reads, TCRdb called clonotypes with MiXCR, one entry per CDR3 protein. The data show 85,000 to 90,000 distinct CDR3 sequences, roughly 14% seen once. V was cut by 6 bases and J by 0 bases, with 8 bases left in between. Germline-derived CDR1 and CDR2 are SEHNR and FQNEAQ (reference sequence). This CDR3 is built from 13 residues. The sequencing sample was made of whole blood. The sequence was collected from an adult who was a healthcare worker with PCR-confirmed SARS-CoV-2 infection or an uninfected control (not recorded which). The V and J genes are TRBV7-9 and TRBJ2-5; D call uncertain. The CDR3 DNA reads as TGTGCCAGCAGACCAGACTACCAAGAGACCCAGTACTTC. Translating gives CASRPDYQETQYF.